Listed here is a single T cell receptor (beta chain). Antigen unknown. The germline CDR1 and CDR2 sequences are MGHRA and YSYEKL. The CDR3 is 16 residues long. The V gene end was trimmed by 1 base and the J gene end by 4 bases; junction bases not matched to a gene: 7. These data belong to a study of cytomegalovirus exposure and HLA in healthy donors. Study-wide findings and caveats: Specificity of three CMV-associated chains for CMV antigens was verified in vitro. The study found most TCR sequences rare, yet found some public TCRs in many donors. Researchers catalogued 150 or so TCR beta chains as cytomegalovirus-associated.

Libraries were prepared by immunoSEQ multiplex PCR; TCRdb keeps only in-frame clonotypes and omits some of them. Of approximately 180,000 clones listed, approximately 85% are singletons. The chain employs TRBV4-1 and TRBJ2-1; 7 bases match TRBD2. The clonotype comes from a young woman in good health and CMV-seronegative. The material sequenced was PBMCs. The CDR3 sequence is CASSQATSREYNEQFF. DNA for the CDR3: TGCGCCAGCAGCCAAGCGACTAGCAGAGAGTACAATGAGCAGTTCTTC.